The 13 T cell receptor beta chains presented below share a single source sample, sequenced in a study of cytomegalovirus exposure and HLA in healthy donors. The PCR had 60 Vbeta and 13 Jbeta primers. TCRdb's copy holds only in-frame clones and misses some; the assay was immunoSEQ multiplex PCR. The sample totals some 84,000 clones; its top ten clones hold about 0.5%. Sequencing input: PBMCs. These receptors were taken from a man aged 50 or older in good health and CMV-seronegative.

The V gene is TRBV7-9, the J gene TRBJ1-1, with TRBD1 as a possible D gene (6 bases). The CDR3 has 14 residues. Germline V gene sequence: CDR1 SEHNR, CDR2 FQNEAQ (reference sequence). V was clipped by 1 base and J by 4 bases, with 10 bases between them. The CDR3 coding sequence is TGTGCCAGCAGCTTAGTCAAAGGGGGCACTGAAGCTTTCTTT. Translation gives CASSLVKGGTEAFF.

V gene TRBV9 combines with J gene TRBJ1-2, with 7 bases matching TRBD1. This CDR3 is built from 17 residues. Germline lookup yields CDR1 SGDLS and CDR2 YYNGEE. J was trimmed by 8 bases and V by 0 bases; bases with no gene match: 16. CDR3 protein: CASSVDPGQILELGYTF. The CDR3 DNA follows: TGTGCCAGCAGCGTAGACCCGGGACAGATCTTGGAGCTCGGCTACACCTTC.

This chain links TRBV9 with TRBJ2-7; 8 bases map to TRBD2. Germline V gives CDR1 SGDLS, CDR2 YYNGEE. Germline trimming cut 0 bases from V and 6 bases from J; bases unmatched to any gene: 2. There are 13 residues in the CDR3. The CDR3 loop reads CASSVVSGAEQYF. Here the CDR3 DNA reads TGTGCCAGCAGCGTAGTTAGCGGGGCCGAGCAGTACTTC.

The gene calls are TRBV9 and TRBJ2-2, with 7 bases aligning to TRBD2. The CDR3 spans 16 residues. Per germline, CDR1 SGDLS and CDR2 YYNGEE. V lost 4 bases and J lost 6; bases outside the gene matches: 12. CDR3 coding DNA: TGTGCCAGCAGCACCCGGGGAGGGGCTCCGGCCGGGGAGCTGTTTTTT. Translating it yields CASSTRGGAPAGELFF.

V and J are TRBV28 and TRBJ1-5; 8 bases line up with TRBD1. Per germline, CDR1 MDHEN and CDR2 SYDVKM. The CDR3 runs to 14 residues. Losses at the gene ends were 2 bases for V and 5 bases for J; bases not matched to a gene: 2. In DNA, the CDR3 is TGTGCCAGCAGTTTAGCACAGGGGGATCAGCCCCAGCATTTT. It codes for CASSLAQGDQPQHF.

The chain joins TRBV19 to TRBJ1-4, with no clear D. With 1 base removed from V and 0 bases from J, the gap between germline ends came to 9 bases. The CDR3 is 16 amino acids. Germline CDR1 LNHDA, CDR2 SQIVND (reference sequence). CDR3 in DNA: TGTGCCAGTAGTATAGTCCCGCAGGCAACTAATGAAAAACTGTTTTTT. It encodes CASSIVPQATNEKLFF.

The chain has TRBV27 and TRBJ1-1; no firm D call. Trimming took off 3 bases at V and 0 bases at J, with 8 bases between the two ends. The V gene's germline CDR1 is MNHEY and CDR2 SMNVEV (reference sequence). The CDR3 totals 14 residues. CDR3 residues: CASSFNGLNTEAFF. The CDR3 nucleotides read TGTGCCAGCAGTTTTAACGGGTTGAACACTGAAGCTTTCTTT.

The chain uses TRBV27 and TRBJ1-2, with D perhaps TRBD1 (5 bases). Germline assignment: CDR1 MNHEY and CDR2 SMNVEV (reference sequence). The V gene lost 5 bases and the J gene lost 5 bases, with 12 bases spanning the gap. The CDR3 extends over 13 amino acids. The CDR3, as DNA: TGTGCCAGCAGTCCGAAGGGGTGGTATGGCTACACCTTC. Protein product: CASSPKGWYGYTF.

The V and J genes are TRBV27 and TRBJ1-1; possibly TRBD1 for D (5 bases). Germline V gene data show CDR1 as MNHEY and CDR2 as SMNVEV (reference sequence). Trimming removed 2 bases at V and 5 bases at J, with 12 bases between. This CDR3 is built from 14 residues. CDR3 sequence reads: CASSLRRGTTEAFF. DNA of the CDR3: TGTGCCAGCAGTTTAAGAAGGGGCACAACTGAAGCTTTCTTT.

The chain carries TRBV29-1 and TRBJ2-2, with 9 bases matching TRBD1. V shed 3 bases and J 4 bases; nucleotides not matched to a gene: 9. This CDR3 is built from 16 residues. Per germline, CDR1 SQVTM and CDR2 ANQGSEA. CDR3 region: CSVEGLTGGVTGELFF. CDR3 nucleotide sequence: TGCAGCGTTGAGGGGCTGACAGGGGGTGTCACCGGGGAGCTGTTTTTT.

Notes on this clone: Compared with germline, one end of the junction differs, possibly owing to a read error. The chain uses TRBV5-1 and TRBJ2-5, with 13 bases fitting TRBD2. Germline V gene sequence: CDR1 SGHRS, CDR2 YFSETQ. The CDR3 has 18 residues. The CDR3 reads CASSLGTSGGPYQETQHF. As DNA, the CDR3 is TGCGCCAGCAGCTTGGGGACTAGCGGGGGCCCGTACCAAGAGACCCAGCACTTC.

The chain employs TRBV6-5 and TRBJ1-6; 7 bases fit TRBD1. This CDR3 spans 14 amino acids. CDR1 and CDR2 from the germline V gene are MNHEY and SVGAGI. Trimming took 6 bases from V and 10 from J; bases not matched to a gene: 9. DNA for the CDR3: TGTGCCAGCAGATCCGACAGGGTTGGGTCACCCCTCCACTTT. It codes for CASRSDRVGSPLHF.

The chain recombines TRBV11-2 with TRBJ1-2; 10 bases agree with TRBD1. Germline values: CDR1 SGHAT, CDR2 FQNNGV. The trim removed 11 bases at V and 6 bases at J, leaving 3 bases unmatched. The CDR3 sequence is 11 residues long. The CDR3 sequence is CARQGADGYTF. CDR3 nucleotides: TGTGCCCGACAGGGGGCGGATGGCTACACCTTC.